The entry below gives a single T cell receptor beta chain sequence along with its context. Its recognized antigen is unknown. Per-nucleotide qualities are absent, and no much larger clonotype sits a single base away. The library was built by means of the immunoSEQ multiplex PCR assay. As for how the authors treated the data: A statistical classification framework was built for diagnosing cytomegalovirus status from the catalog of TCR beta chain sequences. TCRdb took this table from immuneACCESS and kept in-frame rearrangements with V and J called. Such tables lack part of the clones; where checked against another copy, unresolved V genes explain under half of the gap, and the rest is unexplained. D and trimming come from the DNA, and the V and J calls and clone size come from that table. This sample holds about 250,000 clones; about 86% were observed only once. Together, the top ten hold around 2.6% of the sample.

Separate from the approximately 670-subject first cohort, the validation cohort of 90 to 150 subjects was the group to which the donors belonged. These data are taken from a study of cytomegalovirus exposure and HLA in healthy donors (dated by TCRdb to about 2017). As for the study more broadly: According to a later analysis, the roughly 120 validation repertoires were produced on the same platform as the 666 repertoires of the first cohort. The study aimed to test whether signatures of past pathogen exposure could be identified by cataloging public T cell receptors. A separate validation cohort of 100 to 150 different subjects was used in addition to the approximately 610-subject first cohort. The study combined high-throughput TCR immunosequencing, statistical association of individual TCRs with disease status, and machine learning to predict cytomegalovirus infection status. Broader findings and caveats from the paper: Across donors, most TCR sequences were observed very rarely, whereas some public TCRs were present in many individuals. Three of the identified cytomegalovirus-associated TCR beta chains were confirmed in vitro to be specific for cytomegalovirus antigens. The classifier was reported to diagnose cytomegalovirus status with high specificity and sensitivity in both the original and validation cohorts. The authors suggested that the approach could potentially be extended to other disease states and immunological phenotypes. The study listed 150 to 200 TCR beta chains as associated with cytomegalovirus. All 120 or so repertoires were used to score co-occurrence in the validation cohort in a later analysis, because that analysis had no HLA typing for the cohort. Of the cluster scores, 85% to 95% were above 0 in a later analysis, which found that TCRs clustered in the first cohort also tended to co-occur in the 95 to 150 validation repertoires.

Taken from cysteine to phenylalanine, the CDR3 has 14 residues. Only the CDR3 DNA stays, 42 bases, in frame from base 1. CDR1 and CDR2, looked up from the germline V gene, are SGHTA and FQGNSA. V loses 5 bases at its end and J loses 4 bases; junction bases beyond the gene matches: 3. The specimen was PBMCs. This TCR was sampled from a man between 18 and 35 years old in good health and CMV-seronegative. The chain employs TRBV7-2 and TRBJ2-2; 8 junctional bases match TRBD1. For the CDR3, the sequence is CASSHDRGTGELFF. The sequence in DNA is TGTGCCAGCAGCCATGACAGGGGCACCGGGGAGCTGTTTTTT.